The source of this TCR beta chain is a study of T cells after yellow fever vaccination. Study findings and constraints: Some clonotypes were seen in both the CD4 and the CD8 compartments. These made up a small share and likely arose from convergent recombination.

This clonotype was observed many times. No antigen is known for it. Template switching with 5'RACE generated the TCR cDNA and added a universal primer site and UMIs. TCRdb itself ran the 5' RACE reads through MiXCR, one entry per CDR3 protein. The sample lists some 400,000 distinct CDR3 sequences; under 20% were seen once. The source material was PBMCs, sampled before the yellow fever booster vaccination. The origin of this receptor is a man younger than 35 who received the YFV17D yellow fever vaccine.

CDR3 in amino acids: CASRQDRSTEAFF. The CDR3 nucleotides read TGTGCCAGCAGACAGGATAGGAGTACTGAAGCTTTCTTT. The chain links TRBV7-2 to TRBJ1-1; D may be TRBD1 (5 bases). This CDR3 has 13 amino acids. Trimming took 6 bases from V and 5 from J, leaving 13 bases between them. CDR1 and CDR2 from the germline V gene are SGHTA and FQGNSA.